These 21 T cell receptor beta chains were sequenced from one sample in a study of cytomegalovirus exposure and HLA in healthy donors (dated 2017 in TCRdb). Library preparation employed the immunoSEQ multiplex PCR assay. For the multiplex PCR, a mixture combining 60 forward primers for TCR Vbeta segments and 13 reverse primers for TCR Jbeta segments was used. TCRdb carries this immuneACCESS record with in-frame sequences only. Its versions omit some clonotypes, under half of them owing to an unresolved V gene in the studies checked, with the rest unexplained. This sample comprises about 130,000 clones, about four fifths of them detected only once. 3.6% of the sample rests with the top ten. Sequences were obtained from PBMCs. The receptor source for this set is a woman aged 35 to 49 in good health and CMV-seropositive.

V is TRBV28 and J is TRBJ2-7; tentatively, D is TRBD2 (5 bases). Trimming took off 7 bases at V and 6 bases at J, with 10 bases between the two ends. The CDR3 runs to 11 residues. The germline V gene encodes CDR1 MDHEN and CDR2 SYDVKM. CDR3 sequence reads: CASTLRGEQYF. In DNA form, the CDR3 reads TGTGCCAGCACTCTACGGGGCGAGCAGTACTTC.

The J gene is TRBJ2-3, the V gene TRBV6-4; the D gene is possibly TRBD2 (7 bases). Germline values: CDR1 MRHNA, CDR2 SNTAGT. CDR3 size: 16 residues. V shed 0 bases and J shed 4 bases, with 14 bases lying between them. CDR3 in DNA: TGTGCCAGCAGTGACTCTGGCGGGGGCAAGGCAGATACGCAGTATTTT. This translates into CASSDSGGGKADTQYF.

This chain uses TRBV5-1 with TRBJ2-1; 10 bases are shared with TRBD2. Germline CDR1 reads SGHRS; CDR2 reads YFSETQ. There are 16 residues in the CDR3. V gave up 5 bases and J gave up 4 bases; unmatched junction bases: 9. The CDR3 nucleotides read TGCGCCAGCAGAGGGATTAGCGGGGGGAGGTACAATGAGCAGTTCTTC. Translation: CASRGISGGRYNEQFF.

This clone has a single count. CDR3 in amino acids: CASSLGLALNKDTQYF. The CDR3 DNA reads TGTGCCAGCAGCCTCGGACTAGCTTTGAACAAAGATACGCAGTATTTT. V gene TRBV14 combines with J gene TRBJ2-3, with 8 nucleotides matching TRBD2. CDR3 length: 16 residues. Germline CDR1 SGHDN, CDR2 FVKESK. V lost 4 bases to trimming and J lost 5 bases; unmatched junction nucleotides: 11. The variable domain in full, completed from reference TRBV14 and TRBJ2-3, reads EAGVTQFPSHSVIEKGQTVTLRCDPISGHDNLYWYRRVMGKEIKFLLHFVKESKQDESGMPNNRFLAERTGGTYSTLKVQPAELEDSGVYFCASSLGLALNKDTQYFGPGTRLTVL.

In the case of this clone: Mismatch with germline at one junction end may stem from a read error. V gene TRBV7-9 combines with J gene TRBJ2-3; no firm D call. The CDR3 is 11 residues long. Germline V lookup: CDR1 SEHNR, CDR2 FQNEAQ (reference sequence). CDR3 nucleotide sequence: TGTTCCAGCAGCTCTCCGGATACGCAGTATTTT. Translated: CSSSSPDTQYF.

The chain uses TRBV5-5 and TRBJ2-2; D unclear. Trimming pared 4 bases from V and 0 bases from J, leaving 7 bases between. The CDR3 sequence is 14 residues long. Germline CDR1 reads SGHKS; CDR2 reads YYEKEE (reference sequence). CDR3 coding DNA: TGTGCCAGCAGCCAGACAACGAACACCGGGGAGCTGTTTTTT. It translates to CASSQTTNTGELFF.

The rearrangement uses TRBV6-1 and TRBJ1-5; 10 positions agree with TRBD1. V lost 9 bases and J lost 4; bases outside the gene matches: 6. Germline CDR1 and CDR2: MNHNS and SASEGT. The CDR3 is 14 amino acids. CDR3 nucleotide sequence: TGTGCCAGTCAGGACAGGGGGAATAATCAGCCCCAGCATTTT. Protein product: CASQDRGNNQPQHF.

The chain recombines TRBV15 with TRBJ1-1, with 9 bases that match TRBD1. J was trimmed by 0 bases and V by 1 base; bases with no gene match: 3. CDR3 length: 16 amino acids. Germline CDR1 is LNHNV and CDR2 is YYDKDF (reference sequence). For the CDR3, the DNA is TGTGCCACCAGCAGAGGGACAGGGGCCATGAACACTGAAGCTTTCTTT. Residues: CATSRGTGAMNTEAFF. Based on the CDR3 plus reference TRBV15 and TRBJ1-1, the full variable domain is DAMVIQNPRYQVTQFGKPVTLSCSQTLNHNVMYWYQQKSSQAPKLLFHYYDKDFNNEADTPDNFQSRRPNTSFCFLDIRSPGLGDTAMYLCATSRGTGAMNTEAFFGQGTRLTVV.

This clone was recorded a few times. Here the CDR3 DNA reads TGTGCCAGCAGCACGACAGGGGGCAACTCTGGAAACACCATATATTTT. This gives the protein CASSTTGGNSGNTIYF. This chain uses TRBV9 with TRBJ1-3, with TRBD1 matching 10 bases. Losses at the gene ends were 4 bases for V and 0 bases for J; bases not matched to a gene: 4. The CDR3 consists of 16 residues. Germline V gives CDR1 SGDLS, CDR2 YYNGEE. The full variable domain, rest sourced from reference TRBV9 and TRBJ1-3, is DSGVTQTPKHLITATGQRVTLRCSPRSGDLSVYWYQQSLDQGLQFLIQYYNGEERAKGNILERFSAQQFPDLHSELNLSSLELGDSALYFCASSTTGGNSGNTIYFGEGSWLTVV.

V is TRBV18 and J is TRBJ2-5; the D gene is possibly TRBD1 (5 bases). The V gene's germline CDR1 is KGHSH and CDR2 LQKENI. The CDR3 has 13 residues. Between the trimmed V and J ends, which lost 6 bases and 2 bases, there was a span of 10 bases. The CDR3 sequence is CASSPDIQETQYF. The CDR3 region has the DNA TGTGCCAGCTCTCCGGACATTCAAGAGACCCAGTACTTC.

This clone was found a few times. V usage is TRBV30 and J usage is TRBJ1-3, with D possibly matching TRBD1 (5 bases). CDR1 and CDR2 from the germline V gene are GTSNPN and SVGIG (reference sequence). The CDR3 runs 14 residues. The V end was cut by 8 bases, the J end by 0 bases, with 14 bases between. The CDR3 here is CAHGPGGSGNTIYF. The CDR3 coding sequence is TGTGCCCATGGACCGGGGGGCTCTGGAAACACCATATATTTT.

On this clone itself: Sequence at one end of the junction differs from germline and may be a read error. V gene TRBV9 combines with J gene TRBJ1-2; no clear D gene. Looked up from germline, CDR1 is SGDLS and CDR2 is YYNGEE. The CDR3 spans 12 residues. CDR3 in amino acids: CASSQTRGDLSF. The CDR3, as DNA: TGTGCCAGCAGCCAAACACGCGGAGACCTTTCCTTC.

As for this clone: A read error may produce the germline difference seen at one junction end. V is TRBV9 and J is TRBJ2-3, with D possibly TRBD2 on 5 matching bases. CDR3 size: 15 residues. The germline CDR1 and CDR2 sequences are SGDLS and YYNGEE. The CDR3 DNA sequence: TGTGCCAGCAGAGAGATCAGCGGAAGCACAGATACGCGGTATTTT. Its protein product is CASREISGSTDTRYF. Complete variable domain (other parts from reference TRBV9 and TRBJ2-3): DSGVTQTPKHLITATGQRVTLRCSPRSGDLSVYWYQQSLDQGLQFLIQYYNGEERAKGNILERFSAQQFPDLHSELNLSSLELGDSALYFCASREISGSTDTRYFGPGTRLTVL.

V gene TRBV13 combines with J gene TRBJ1-2; 9 positions agree with TRBD1. The length of the CDR3 is 14 residues. The junction had 6 bases not matched to a gene; V was cut back by 5 bases and J by 5 bases. CDR1 and CDR2 (germline): PRHDT, FYEKMQ (reference sequence). CDR3 DNA sequence: TGTGCCAGCAGCCGAACAGGGGGCTCATATGGCTACACCTTC. This translates into CASSRTGGSYGYTF.

The genes are TRBV27 and TRBJ2-3; D ambiguous. The germline V gene has CDR1 MNHEY and CDR2 SMNVEV (reference sequence). V shed 2 bases and J shed 3 bases, with 6 bases lying between them. The CDR3 runs 13 residues. The CDR3 DNA follows: TGTGCCAGCAGTTTACGTCCGACAGATACGCAGTATTTT. The encoded protein is CASSLRPTDTQYF.

The rearrangement joins TRBV18 to TRBJ1-2, with D perhaps TRBD1 (5 bases). The length of the CDR3 is 16 residues. Trimming removed 2 bases from V and 2 bases from J, with 15 bases in between. The germline V gene has CDR1 KGHSH and CDR2 LQKENI. The CDR3 loop reads CASSPRIRGENYGYTF. In DNA form, the CDR3 reads TGTGCCAGCTCACCAAGGATCCGGGGGGAGAACTATGGCTACACCTTC.

The chain combines TRBV28 with TRBJ1-5; no clear D. The CDR3 is made up of 17 amino acids. Germline V gene data show CDR1 as MDHEN and CDR2 as SYDVKM. The CDR3 sequence: CAISLGLGSIPNQPQHF. The CDR3 DNA sequence: TGTGCGATCTCCTTAGGTCTCGGGAGTATCCCAAATCAGCCCCAGCATTTT.

The rearrangement uses TRBV2 and TRBJ2-5, with D possibly being TRBD1 (5 bases). Germline V gene sequence: CDR1 SNHLY, CDR2 FYNNEI. V gave up 4 bases and J gave up 1 base, with 7 bases separating them. CDR3 length equals 13 residues. This chain's CDR3 is CASSGGGQETQYF. CDR3 in DNA: TGTGCCAGCAGTGGGGGCGGCCAAGAGACCCAGTACTTC.

This chain joins TRBV5-1 and TRBJ1-1; weak D call: TRBD1 (6 bases). CDR3 length: 12 residues. The V end was cut by 5 bases, the J end by 1 base, with 6 bases between. The germline V gene has CDR1 SGHRS and CDR2 YFSETQ. CDR3 DNA: TGCGCCAGCAGACAGGGGAACACTGAAGCTTTCTTT. This codes for CASRQGNTEAFF.

In nucleotides, the CDR3 is TGTGCCAGCAACAGGGTAGGAACTGAAGCTTTCTTT. Protein product: CASNRVGTEAFF. The chain links TRBV6-1 to TRBJ1-1, with D perhaps TRBD1 (6 bases). This CDR3 region has 12 residues. Deletions cut 7 bases from V and 5 bases from J, with 11 bases between. From germline, CDR1 is MNHNS and CDR2 SASEGT.

V is TRBV5-1 and J is TRBJ2-7; 8 nucleotides match TRBD1. The germline CDR1 and CDR2 sequences are SGHRS and YFSETQ. V lost 0 bases to trimming and J lost 3 bases; unmatched junction nucleotides: 2. The CDR3 covers 14 residues. In DNA, the CDR3 is TGCGCCAGCAGCTTGGGAGACAGGGGCTACGAGCAGTACTTC. Translation: CASSLGDRGYEQYF.